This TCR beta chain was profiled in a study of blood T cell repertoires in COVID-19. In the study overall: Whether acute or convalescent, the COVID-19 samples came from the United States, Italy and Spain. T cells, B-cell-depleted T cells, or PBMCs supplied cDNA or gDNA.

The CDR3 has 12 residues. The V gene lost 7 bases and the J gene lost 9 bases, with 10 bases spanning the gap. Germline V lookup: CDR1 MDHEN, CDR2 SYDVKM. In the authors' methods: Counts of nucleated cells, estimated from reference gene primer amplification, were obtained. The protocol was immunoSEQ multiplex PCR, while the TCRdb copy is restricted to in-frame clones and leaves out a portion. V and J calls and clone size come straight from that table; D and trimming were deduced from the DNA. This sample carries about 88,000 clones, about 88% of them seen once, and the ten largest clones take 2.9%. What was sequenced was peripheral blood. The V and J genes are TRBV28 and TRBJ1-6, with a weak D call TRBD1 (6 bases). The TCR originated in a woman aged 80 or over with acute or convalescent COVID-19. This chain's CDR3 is CASTGEGSPLHF. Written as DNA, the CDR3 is TGTGCCAGCACAGGGGAGGGTTCACCCCTCCACTTT.